A selection of T cell receptor beta chains follows, all from one sample in a study of blood T cell repertoires in COVID-19. Here immunoSEQ multiplex PCR was the method, and the copy in TCRdb shows in-frame clones only, minus some. The sample shows 250,000 to 350,000 clones, roughly 80% of them seen only once. The sequenced sample was peripheral blood. These receptors came from a human donor with COVID-19, enrolled during active disease. The donor label of this sample is uncertain. Both conserved end residues are part of each CDR3. The D gene is left open where the match is weak. Only some rows state a clone size, as once, few, many or a class for expanded clones.

clone_size j_call v_call d_call cdr3_aa cdr3_nt
. TRBJ1-5 TRBV5-1 . CASSYTGGNQPQHF TGCGCCAGCTCCTATACAGGAGGCAATCAGCCCCAGCATTTT
. TRBJ2-7 TRBV11-3 . CASSRNKHGEQYF TGTGCCAGCAGCCGCAACAAACATGGTGAGCAGTACTTC
. TRBJ2-7 TRBV5-1 . CASSLVASTDATYEQYF TGCGCCAGCAGCTTGGTGGCTTCGACTGACGCCACCTACGAGCAGTACTTC
. TRBJ2-5 TRBV5-1 . CASSFHLQETQYF TGCGCCAGCAGCTTCCACCTACAAGAGACCCAGTACTTC
. TRBJ2-3 TRBV7-2 TRBD1 CASSQNQGADTQYF TGTGCCAGCAGCCAGAATCAGGGGGCGGATACGCAGTATTTT
. TRBJ2-2 TRBV5-4 TRBD1 CASRIFTGVDTGELFF TGTGCCAGCAGGATATTCACAGGGGTGGACACCGGGGAGCTGTTTTTT
. TRBJ1-5 TRBV29-1 . CSVGQGGQPQHF TGCAGCGTTGGGCAGGGAGGTCAGCCCCAGCATTTT
. TRBJ2-7 TRBV19 . CATADRPRSYEQYF TGTGCCACCGCCGACAGGCCCCGCTCCTACGAGCAGTACTTC
. TRBJ1-2 TRBV10-3 TRBD1 CATTGQGPLANYGYTF TGTGCCACGACGGGACAGGGCCCGTTAGCTAACTATGGCTACACCTTC
few TRBJ1-2 TRBV7-8 TRBD1 CASSEDRGVYGYTF TGTGCCAGCAGTGAAGACAGGGGCGTCTATGGCTACACCTTC
. TRBJ2-5 TRBV7-9 . CASSLESQGGTQYF TGTGCCAGCAGCTTAGAATCCCAGGGAGGGACCCAGTACTTC
. TRBJ2-2 TRBV11-1 TRBD1 CASSLGTGPDTGELFF TGTGCCAGCAGCTTAGGGACAGGTCCAGACACCGGGGAGCTGTTTTTT
few TRBJ1-3 TRBV6-5 . CASSRGSGNTIYF TGTGCCAGCAGCAGGGGATCTGGAAACACCATATATTTT
. TRBJ1-1 TRBV19 TRBD1 CASSLQGGTEAFF TGTGCCAGTAGTTTACAGGGGGGCACTGAAGCTTTCTTT
. TRBJ2-7 TRBV4-1 . CASSQGADSSYEQYF TGCGCCAGCAGCCAGGGAGCGGATAGCTCCTACGAGCAGTACTTC
. TRBJ2-3 TRBV28 TRBD2 CASREAGGSDTQYF TGTGCCAGCAGGGAGGCGGGAGGGTCAGATACGCAGTATTTT
few TRBJ1-1 TRBV5-1 . CASSLSQGSNTEAFF TGCGCCAGCAGCTTGTCTCAGGGATCGAACACTGAAGCTTTCTTT
. TRBJ1-5 TRBV10-3 TRBD1 CAISDGTGPQHF TGTGCCATCAGTGATGGGACAGGGCCCCAGCATTTT
. TRBJ2-1 TRBV19 TRBD2 CASTQGLARYNEQFF TGTGCCAGTACCCAGGGACTAGCGAGATACAATGAGCAGTTCTTC
. TRBJ1-6 TRBV7-2 TRBD1 CASSLGQGNNSPLHF TGTGCCAGCAGCTTGGGACAGGGAAATAATTCACCCCTCCACTTT
. TRBJ1-6 TRBV25-1 TRBD1 CASSADRPRDSLHF TGTGCCAGCAGTGCGGACAGGCCTCGGGACTCCCTCCACTTT
. TRBJ1-1 TRBV28 . CASSLDTRKNTEAFF TGTGCCAGCAGTTTGGACACAAGAAAGAACACTGAAGCTTTCTTT